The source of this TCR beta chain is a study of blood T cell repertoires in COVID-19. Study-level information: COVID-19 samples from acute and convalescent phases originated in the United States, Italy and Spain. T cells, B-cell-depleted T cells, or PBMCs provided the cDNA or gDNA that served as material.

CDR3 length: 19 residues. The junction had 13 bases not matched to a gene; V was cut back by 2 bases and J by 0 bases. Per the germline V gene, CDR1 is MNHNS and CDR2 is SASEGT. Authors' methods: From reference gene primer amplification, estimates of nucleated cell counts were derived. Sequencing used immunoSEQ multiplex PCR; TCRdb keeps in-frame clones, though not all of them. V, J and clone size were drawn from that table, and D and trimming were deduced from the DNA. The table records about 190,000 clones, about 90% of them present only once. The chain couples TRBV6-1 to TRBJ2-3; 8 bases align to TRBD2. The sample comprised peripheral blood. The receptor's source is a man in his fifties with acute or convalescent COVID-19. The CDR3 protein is CASSEFPAGAFTSTDTQYF. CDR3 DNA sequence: TGTGCCAGCAGTGAATTTCCAGCGGGGGCATTCACTAGCACAGATACGCAGTATTTT.